This T cell receptor beta chain is drawn from a study of T cells in Graves' hyperthyroidism and ophthalmopathy. The wider study: Peripheral blood was obtained at initial diagnosis, preceding any treatment.

Losses at the gene ends were 3 bases for V and 3 bases for J; bases not matched to a gene: 9. The CDR3 totals 17 residues. Germline CDR1 and CDR2: PRHDT and FYEKMQ (reference sequence). Amplification of TCR beta CDR3 regions used RNA as the template. HTBI primers drove first-round RT-PCR of the TCR CDR3. TCRdb ran MiXCR on the multiplex PCR reads and lists one entry per CDR3 protein. The profile shows a few hundred thousand distinct CDR3 sequences, approximately 14% of them singletons. Stability of Graves' hyperthyroidism was defined as absent ophthalmopathy progression within 18 months. In making diagnoses, clinical symptoms, serum thyroxine and TRAb, thyroid ultrasound and orbital computed tomography were all used. Fresh peripheral blood, around 9.2 ml of it, supplied the PBMCs.

The chain joins TRBV13 to TRBJ2-3; TRBD2 matches 10 bases. Input material: blood. The receptor was isolated from a woman aged 18-29 years with Graves' hyperthyroidism. In DNA form, the CDR3 reads TGTGCCAGCAGCTTTAGTGCTAGCGGGAGTGGGACAGATACGCAGTATTTT. Translated, it gives CASSFSASGSGTDTQYF.